This T cell receptor beta chain is drawn from a study of shared clonotypes between healthy human individuals. Concerning this clone itself: Its antigen is as yet unknown.

Study-level points and caveats: Even with large depth, rarefaction showed that sorted-subset sequencing was incomplete.

Method: immunoSEQ multiplex PCR; TCRdb's copy keeps in-frame clones and lacks some. In the table there are around 1,900,000 clones, 85% to 95% of which are singletons. The naive CD8 subset, CD45RO-negative cells positively selected for CCR7, excluded terminally differentiated effector memory CD45RA+ cells. All donors were healthy HIV-negative adults lacking recent acute infections or vaccinations. The clonotype comes from a man aged 18 to 35 in good health. Some clones in this sample may be carry-over from other donors' samples. Sample: naive CD8+ T cells from PBMCs.

The CDR3 reads CASSMTVYNEQFF. CDR3 coding DNA: TGTGCCAGCAGCATGACAGTATACAATGAGCAGTTCTTC. This chain joins TRBV28 and TRBJ2-1, with D possibly matching TRBD1 (5 bases). From germline, CDR1 is MDHEN and CDR2 SYDVKM. V lost 6 bases, J lost 4 bases, and 10 bases lay in between. The CDR3 is 13 amino acids.